A single sample is the source of the 8 T cell receptor beta chains below, sequenced in a study of response to subunit inactivated influenza vaccine. TCRdb itself ran the RT-PCR reads through MiXCR, one entry per CDR3 protein. The sample has some 520,000 distinct CDR3 sequences, more than 15% seen once. The sample consisted of CD4+ T cells sorted from PBMCs, taken less than 25 months after vaccination. Receptor source: a man aged 50-75 years who received an inactivated influenza vaccine.

The chain combines TRBV3-1 with TRBJ1-3, with D unresolved. The V and J ends lost 1 base and 3 bases respectively, with 4 bases between them. The CDR3 sequence is 13 residues long. CDR1 is LGHDT and CDR2 is YNNKEL in the germline V gene (reference sequence). The CDR3 here is CASSQGFGNTIYF. The CDR3 DNA reads as TGTGCCAGCAGCCAAGGGTTTGGAAACACCATATATTTT.

This chain links TRBV6-2 or TRBV6-3 with TRBJ1-1; no clear D. This CDR3 region has 16 residues. Trimming removed 8 bases from V and 0 bases from J, with 19 bases in between. Germline assignment: CDR1 MNHEY and CDR2 SVGEGT. The CDR3 spells CASGRGRVLVNTEAFF. The CDR3 nucleotides read TGTGCCAGCGGAAGAGGGCGCGTGCTGGTGAACACTGAAGCTTTCTTT.

The chain has TRBV12-3 or TRBV12-4 and TRBJ1-5; 7 bases are shared with TRBD1. V lost 6 bases and J lost 0; bases outside the gene matches: 5. The CDR3 has 15 residues. CDR3 nucleotide sequence: TGTGCCAGCAGACTAGGACAGGATAGCAATCAGCCCCAGCATTTT. Amino acid sequence: CASRLGQDSNQPQHF.

The table lists this clonotype with a count of one. V and J are TRBV20-1 and TRBJ2-7; tentatively, D is TRBD1 (5 bases). Germline V gene data show CDR1 as DFQATT and CDR2 as SNEGSKA (reference sequence). The CDR3 spans 13 residues. V was trimmed by 3 bases and J by 2 bases, leaving 11 bases between them. The CDR3 DNA reads as TGCAGTGCTAGCAGGCCAGGGACCTACGAGCAGTACTTC. Translation: CSASRPGTYEQYF.

This clonotype came up a few times. This chain uses TRBV7-9 with TRBJ2-7, with no clear D. V shed 4 bases and J shed 3 bases, with 10 bases lying between them. CDR1 is SEHNR, CDR2 FQNEAQ, per germline (reference sequence). The CDR3 spans 13 residues. The CDR3 reads CASSSGRYYEQYF. DNA for the CDR3: TGTGCCAGCAGCTCGGGCCGATACTACGAGCAGTACTTC.

This clonotype was counted at least ten times. The rearrangement uses TRBV7-2 and TRBJ2-5; no definite D call. CDR1 SGHTA and CDR2 FQGNSA come from the germline V gene. The ends were cut back, 2 bases at V and 5 bases at J, with 3 bases in the middle. This CDR3 comprises 11 residues. CDR3 nucleotides: TGTGCCAGCAGCTTATGGGAGACCCAGTACTTC. This sequence encodes CASSLWETQYF.

This chain joins TRBV7-7 and TRBJ2-1; no firm D call. Germline values: CDR1 SSHAT, CDR2 FNYEAQ (reference sequence). With 5 bases removed from V and 3 bases from J, the gap between germline ends came to 8 bases. There are 13 residues in the CDR3. The chain's CDR3 is CASSVDDYNEQFF. CDR3 DNA: TGTGCCAGCAGCGTCGACGACTACAATGAGCAGTTCTTC.

This clonotype has a handful of counts. The chain employs TRBV7-2 and TRBJ1-2; D gene uncertain. V shed 3 bases and J shed 2 bases, with 10 bases lying between them. The CDR3 has 14 residues. From germline, CDR1 is SGHTA and CDR2 FQGNSA. The CDR3 here is CASSFLTINYGYTF. The CDR3 DNA is TGTGCCAGCAGCTTTTTGACAATCAACTATGGCTACACCTTC.